The entry below gives a single T cell receptor (beta chain) sequence along with its context. Its antigen is currently unknown. These data originate in a study of Ad26.COV2.S vaccination and SARS-CoV-2 variants. Study-wide context: Into the muscle, Ad26.COV2.S was dosed once or twice, 56 days apart.

Whole-study results and caveats: TCR breadth and depth estimates may have understated total T cell responses. In vaccinated individuals, spike-specific CD8+ and CD4+ T cell responses reportedly displayed substantial breadth.

Treatment in this sample: roughly 18 received Ad26.COV2.S at low or high dose, single or two shots; five or six received placebo; per-sample allocation not given. All samples were drawn on day 63, counting from the first vaccine or placebo injection. TCRdb's copy holds only in-frame clones and misses some; the assay was immunoSEQ multiplex PCR. The sample shows 200,000 to 250,000 clones, roughly 90% of them seen only once. The sample consisted of peripheral blood, taken in a trial of Ad26.COV2.S vaccine versus placebo. This receptor was taken from a person between 18 and 65 years old who received the Ad26.COV2.S COVID-19 vaccine or a placebo.

For the CDR3, the DNA is TGTGCCAGCAGCCAAGGGCTAGCGGGACCCTACGAGCAGTACTTC. Its translation: CASSQGLAGPYEQYF. The V call is TRBV14, the J call TRBJ2-7, with 9 bases identical to TRBD2. This CDR3 contains 15 residues. Looked up from germline, CDR1 is SGHDN and CDR2 is FVKESK. The trim removed 1 base at V and 2 bases at J, leaving 3 bases unmatched.